This TCR beta chain was found in a study of blood T cell repertoires in COVID-19. Here immunoSEQ multiplex PCR was the method, and the copy in TCRdb shows in-frame clones only, minus some. This sample has over 200,000 clones, with nearly 90% found just once. V was shortened by 3 bases and J by 1 base, with 12 bases between the two germline ends. Germline V gene sequence: CDR1 SGDLS, CDR2 YYNGEE. The CDR3 extends over 15 amino acids. Material for sequencing was PBMCs or T cells enriched from blood (not recorded which). This chain joins TRBV9 and TRBJ2-3; perhaps TRBD1 as D (6 bases). This TCR derives from a man aged 25-40 years who had recovered from COVID-19. In DNA, the CDR3 is TGTGCCAGCAGCGGAGAGGGGGTTGGCACAGATACGCAGTATTTT. This translates into CASSGEGVGTDTQYF. Filled out from reference TRBV9 and TRBJ2-3, the complete variable domain reads DSGVTQTPKHLITATGQRVTLRCSPRSGDLSVYWYQQSLDQGLQFLIQYYNGEERAKGNILERFSAQQFPDLHSELNLSSLELGDSALYFCASSGEGVGTDTQYFGPGTRLTVL.